Below, one TCR beta chain is given with its context. These data come from a study of immune evolution from preneoplasia to lung adenocarcinoma. Germline V gene sequence: CDR1 MNHEY, CDR2 SMNVEV (reference sequence). CDR3 length: 13 residues. The V end was cut by 3 bases, the J end by 7 bases, with 10 bases between. Data came from immunoSEQ multiplex PCR; TCRdb stores just in-frame clones and leaves some out. The sample shows 12,000 to 15,000 clones, about four fifths of them seen only once. This chain joins TRBV27 and TRBJ1-5; D call uncertain. The origin of this receptor is a person aged 55-80 years with lung adenocarcinoma. The sequenced sample was FFPE minimally invasive lung adenocarcinoma tissue. This chain's CDR3 is CASSFGGKQPQHF. Here the CDR3 DNA reads TGTGCCAGCAGTTTCGGAGGGAAGCAGCCCCAGCATTTT.